Listed here are 2 T cell receptor beta chains from one sample, sequenced in a study of T-cell memory formation after mild COVID-19. TCRdb re-analysed the 5' RACE reads in MiXCR, keeping a single row per CDR3 protein. The sample has roughly 380,000 distinct CDR3 sequences, around 30% seen once; the top ten hold approximately 13%. Sequencing was performed on PBMCs or a T cell subset sorted from them (not recorded which). Receptors originate from an adult woman who had mild COVID-19 (a few samples of this study predate the infection). Cell type and time point are not known.

The gene calls are TRBV3-1 and TRBJ2-4; no clear D gene. Looked up from germline, CDR1 is LGHDT and CDR2 is YNNKEL (reference sequence). CDR3 length: 12 residues. The ends were cut back, 0 bases at V and 7 bases at J, with 4 bases in the middle. CDR3 sequence: CASSQEVNIQYF. CDR3 in DNA: TGTGCCAGCAGCCAAGAGGTGAACATTCAGTACTTC. The entire variable domain, with the rest obtained from reference TRBV3-1 and TRBJ2-4, is as follows: DTAVSQTPKYLVTQMGNDKSIKCEQNLGHDTMYWYKQDSKKFLKIMFSYNNKELIINETVPNRFSPKSPDKAHLNLHINSLELGDSAVYFCASSQEVNIQYFGAGTRLSVL.

This clonotype was detected only a few times. The rearrangement uses TRBV5-4 and TRBJ2-5; 7 nucleotides agree with TRBD1. CDR1 and CDR2 (germline): SGHNT, YYREEE (reference sequence). The CDR3 contains 15 residues. The V gene end was trimmed by 3 bases and the J gene end by 0 bases; junction bases not matched to a gene: 5. This CDR3 is CASSSQGRNQETQYF. CDR3 bases: TGTGCCAGCAGCTCACAGGGGCGAAACCAAGAGACCCAGTACTTC.